Sequencing of this TCR beta chain was carried out in a study of T-cell memory formation after mild COVID-19. Study background: The two donors had largely donor-specific TCR clusters.

The germline V and J ends were trimmed by 7 bases and 10 bases, with 32 bases remaining between them. This CDR3 is 18 amino acids long. Germline assignment: CDR1 LNHDA and CDR2 SQIVND (reference sequence). In TCRdb, the 5' RACE reads were re-called with MiXCR into one record per CDR3 protein. The repertoire holds some 48,000 distinct CDR3 sequences, with roughly 27% as singletons. The study, taken as a whole, reports: Researchers could not confirm that second-wave clones peaking on day 37 targeted SARS-CoV-2. Pre-infection memory harbored some responding clones, suggesting cross-reactive memory joined.

With respect to this clonotype: The target antigen is unknown.

The sequencing sample was made of PBMCs or a T cell subset sorted from them (not recorded which). This TCR came from a man in his late teens or twenties who had mild COVID-19 (a few samples of this study predate the infection). Cell type and time point are not known. The J gene is TRBJ2-1, the V gene TRBV19; D is perhaps TRBD2 (7 bases). The CDR3 sequence is CASTHRRRTRRGADEQFF. The CDR3 DNA is TGTGCCAGTACGCACCGACGTCGAACACGACGGGGGGCAGACGAGCAGTTCTTC. The full variable domain, in which reference TRBV19 and TRBJ2-1 provide the parts outside the CDR3, is DGGITQSPKYLFRKEGQNVTLSCEQNLNHDAMYWYRQDPGQGLRLIYYSQIVNDFQKGDIAEGYSVSREKKESFPLTVTSAQKNPTAFYLCASTHRRRTRRGADEQFFGPGTRLTVL.